This TCR beta chain was sequenced for a study of CD8 T cells in ankylosing spondylitis. Study-wide points: There was a TCR beta motif, made of 7 to 9 highly homologous variants, that appeared characteristic of ankylosing spondylitis blood.

TCRdb re-analysed the 5' RACE reads in MiXCR, keeping a single row per CDR3 protein. The table shows about 330,000 distinct CDR3 sequences, with roughly 8% occurring only once. The CDR3 sequence is 13 residues long. CDR1 SGHRS and CDR2 YFSETQ come from the germline V gene. V was shortened by 4 bases and J by 6 bases, with 14 bases between the two germline ends. This clonotype was observed a few times. Its target is not known. The sample was blood, either unsorted or a sorted T cell fraction (not recorded which). The receptor was derived from a male donor with ankylosing spondylitis. This sequence joins TRBV5-1 and TRBJ2-7; perhaps D is TRBD1 or TRBD2 (5 bases each). CDR3 loop: CASSMGEGVEQYF. CDR3 nucleotide sequence: TGCGCCAGCAGCATGGGGGAAGGCGTCGAGCAGTACTTC. Full variable domain (remainder filled in from reference TRBV5-1 and TRBJ2-7): KAGVTQTPRYLIKTRGQQVTLSCSPISGHRSVSWYQQTPGQGLQFLFEYFSETQRNKGNFPGRFSGRQFSNSRSEMNVSTLELGDSALYLCASSMGEGVEQYFGPGTRLTVT.